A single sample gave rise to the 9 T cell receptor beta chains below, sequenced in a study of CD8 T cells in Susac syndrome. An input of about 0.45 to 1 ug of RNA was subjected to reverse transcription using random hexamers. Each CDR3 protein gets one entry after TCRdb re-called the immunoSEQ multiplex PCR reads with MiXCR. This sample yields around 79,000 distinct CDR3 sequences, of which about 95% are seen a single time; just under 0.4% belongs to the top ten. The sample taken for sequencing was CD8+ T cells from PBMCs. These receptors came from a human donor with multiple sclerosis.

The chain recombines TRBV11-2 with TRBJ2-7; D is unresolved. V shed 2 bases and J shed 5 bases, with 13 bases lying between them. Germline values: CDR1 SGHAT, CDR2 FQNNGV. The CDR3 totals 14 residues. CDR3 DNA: TGTGCCAGCAGCTTAACGAGACGAAGAAACGAGCAGTACTTC. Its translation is CASSLTRRRNEQYF. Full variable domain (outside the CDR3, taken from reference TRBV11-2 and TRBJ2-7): EAGVAQSPRYKIIEKRQSVAFWCNPISGHATLYWYQQILGQGPKLLIQFQNNGVVDDSQLPKDRFSAERLKGVDSTLKIQPAKLEDSAVYLCASSLTRRRNEQYFGPGTRLTVT.

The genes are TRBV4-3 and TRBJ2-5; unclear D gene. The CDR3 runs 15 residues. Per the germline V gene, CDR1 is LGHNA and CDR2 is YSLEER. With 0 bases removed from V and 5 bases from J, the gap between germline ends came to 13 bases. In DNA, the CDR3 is TGCGCCAGCAGCCAAGAAATTGGGCCAAGGGAGACCCAGTACTTC. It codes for CASSQEIGPRETQYF.

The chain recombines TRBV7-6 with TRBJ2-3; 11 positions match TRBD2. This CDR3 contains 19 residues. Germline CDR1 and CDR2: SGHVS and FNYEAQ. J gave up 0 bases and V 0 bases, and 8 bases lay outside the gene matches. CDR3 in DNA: TGTGCCAGCAGCTTAGCCTTCTTTACTAGCGGGGGCAGCACAGATACGCAGTATTTT. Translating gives CASSLAFFTSGGSTDTQYF. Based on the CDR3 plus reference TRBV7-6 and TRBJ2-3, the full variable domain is GAGVSQSPRYKVTKRGQDVALRCDPISGHVSLYWYRQALGQGPEFLTYFNYEAQQDKSGLPNDRFSAERPEGSISTLTIQRTEQRDSAMYRCASSLAFFTSGGSTDTQYFGPGTRLTVL.

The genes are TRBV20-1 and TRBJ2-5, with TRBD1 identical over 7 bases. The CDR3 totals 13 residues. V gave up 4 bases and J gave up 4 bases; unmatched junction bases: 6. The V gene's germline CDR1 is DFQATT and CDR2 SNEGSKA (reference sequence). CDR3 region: CSATPGQRETQYF. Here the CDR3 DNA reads TGCAGTGCTACCCCGGGACAGCGAGAGACCCAGTACTTC.

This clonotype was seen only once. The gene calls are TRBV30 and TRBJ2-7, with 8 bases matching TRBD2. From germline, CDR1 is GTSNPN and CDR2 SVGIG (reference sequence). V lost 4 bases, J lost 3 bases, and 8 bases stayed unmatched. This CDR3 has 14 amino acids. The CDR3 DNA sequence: TGTGCCTGGAACCCCGGCGGGGGGAACTACGAGCAGTACTTC. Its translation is CAWNPGGGNYEQYF.

The CDR3 region is CASSQDRAWDYTF. CDR3 nucleotides: TGCGCCAGCAGCCAAGATAGGGCCTGGGACTACACCTTC. The chain links TRBV4-1 to TRBJ1-2; D is uncertain. The CDR3 length is 13 residues. The germline V and J ends were trimmed by 0 bases and 10 bases, with 12 bases remaining between them. CDR1 is MGHRA and CDR2 is YSYEKL in the germline V gene.

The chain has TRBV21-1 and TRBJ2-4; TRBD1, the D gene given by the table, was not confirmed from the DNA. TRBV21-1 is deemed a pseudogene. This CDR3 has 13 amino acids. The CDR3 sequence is CASIGQGRDIQYF. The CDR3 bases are TGTGCCAGCATTGGACAGGGGAGAGACATTCAGTACTTC.

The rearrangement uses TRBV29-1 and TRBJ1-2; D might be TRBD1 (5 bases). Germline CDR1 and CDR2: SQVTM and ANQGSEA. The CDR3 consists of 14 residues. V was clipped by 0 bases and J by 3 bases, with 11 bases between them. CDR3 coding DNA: TGCAGCGTTGAAGATCTGTCGGGGGACTATGGCTACACCTTC. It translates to CSVEDLSGDYGYTF.

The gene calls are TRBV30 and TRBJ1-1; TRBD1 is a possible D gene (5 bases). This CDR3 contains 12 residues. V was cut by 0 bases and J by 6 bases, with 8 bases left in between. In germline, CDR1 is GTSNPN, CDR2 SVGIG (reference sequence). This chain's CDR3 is CAWSVGAPEAFF. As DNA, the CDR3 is TGTGCCTGGAGTGTCGGGGCACCTGAAGCTTTCTTT.